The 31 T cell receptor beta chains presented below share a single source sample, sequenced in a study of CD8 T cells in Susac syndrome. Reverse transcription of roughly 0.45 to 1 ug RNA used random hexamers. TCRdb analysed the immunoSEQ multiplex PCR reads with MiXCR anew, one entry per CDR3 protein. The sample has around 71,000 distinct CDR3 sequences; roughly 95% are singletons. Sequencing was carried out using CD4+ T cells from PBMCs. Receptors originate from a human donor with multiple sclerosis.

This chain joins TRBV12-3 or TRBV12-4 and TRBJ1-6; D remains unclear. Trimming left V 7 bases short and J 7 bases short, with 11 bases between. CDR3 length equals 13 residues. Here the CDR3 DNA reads TGTGCCAGCACCGGGCAACCGAATTCACCCCTCCACTTT. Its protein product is CASTGQPNSPLHF.

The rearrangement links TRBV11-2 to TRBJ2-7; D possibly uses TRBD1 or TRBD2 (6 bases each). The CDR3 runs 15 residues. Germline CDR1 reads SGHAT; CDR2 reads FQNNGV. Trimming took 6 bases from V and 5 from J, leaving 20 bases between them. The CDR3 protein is CASRGAGRIPDEQYF. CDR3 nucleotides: TGTGCCAGCAGGGGGGCGGGACGAATCCCCGACGAGCAGTACTTC.

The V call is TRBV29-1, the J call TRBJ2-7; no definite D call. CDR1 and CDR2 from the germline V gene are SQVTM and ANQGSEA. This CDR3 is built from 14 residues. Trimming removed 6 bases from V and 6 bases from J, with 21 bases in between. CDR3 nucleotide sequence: TGCAGCGTAGCCAGGTCGAAGGGAATTTCCGAGCAGTACTTC. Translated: CSVARSKGISEQYF.

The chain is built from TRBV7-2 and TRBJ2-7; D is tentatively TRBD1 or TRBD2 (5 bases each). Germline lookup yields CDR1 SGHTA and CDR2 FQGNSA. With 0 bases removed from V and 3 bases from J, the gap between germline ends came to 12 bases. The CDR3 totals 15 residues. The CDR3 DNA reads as TGTGCCAGCAGCTTAGCGCCGGGGCAGGGCTACGAGCAGTACTTC. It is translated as CASSLAPGQGYEQYF.

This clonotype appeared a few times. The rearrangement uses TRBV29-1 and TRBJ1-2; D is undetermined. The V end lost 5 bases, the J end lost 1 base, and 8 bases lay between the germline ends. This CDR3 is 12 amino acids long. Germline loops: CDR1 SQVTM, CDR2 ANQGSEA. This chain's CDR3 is CSVIGNNYGYTF. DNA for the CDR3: TGCAGCGTTATCGGCAATAACTATGGCTACACCTTC.

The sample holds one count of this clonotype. CDR3 nucleotides: TGTGCCTCCCGGGGGGGTACCCAAGAGACCCAGTACTTC. This gives the protein CASRGGTQETQYF. The J gene is TRBJ2-5, the V gene TRBV7-8; TRBD2 agrees at 8 bases. CDR1 is SGHVS, CDR2 FQNEAQ, per germline. This CDR3 has 13 amino acids. Unmatched junction bases numbered 6, after V lost 11 bases and J lost 1 base.

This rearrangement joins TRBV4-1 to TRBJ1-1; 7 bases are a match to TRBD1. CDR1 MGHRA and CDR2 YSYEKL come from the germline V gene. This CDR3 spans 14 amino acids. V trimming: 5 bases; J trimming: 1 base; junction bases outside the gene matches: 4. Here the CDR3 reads CASSAGQTNTEAFF. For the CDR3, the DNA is TGCGCCAGCAGCGCGGGACAGACGAACACTGAAGCTTTCTTT.

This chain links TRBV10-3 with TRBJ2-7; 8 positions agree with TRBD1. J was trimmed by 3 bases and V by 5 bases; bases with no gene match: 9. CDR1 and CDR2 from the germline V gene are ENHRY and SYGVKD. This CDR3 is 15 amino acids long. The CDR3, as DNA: TGTGCCATCAGTCCCCTAGGACAGGGATTCTACGAGCAGTACTTC. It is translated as CAISPLGQGFYEQYF.

The CDR3 DNA is TGTGCCAGCAGAGAAGGGACACGCCAGCATTTT. Translating gives CASREGTRQHF. This rearrangement joins TRBV6-5 to TRBJ1-5; possible D gene TRBD1, 6 bases. Trimming shortened V by 6 bases and J by 12 bases, and 12 bases separated the two germline ends. The CDR3 has 11 amino acids. Germline values: CDR1 MNHEY, CDR2 SVGAGI.

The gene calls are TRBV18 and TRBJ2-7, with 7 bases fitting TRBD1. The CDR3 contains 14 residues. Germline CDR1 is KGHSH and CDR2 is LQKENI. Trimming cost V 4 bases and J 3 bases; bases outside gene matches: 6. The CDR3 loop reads CASSQGQRNYEQYF. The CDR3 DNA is TGTGCCAGCTCACAGGGACAGAGAAACTACGAGCAGTACTTC.

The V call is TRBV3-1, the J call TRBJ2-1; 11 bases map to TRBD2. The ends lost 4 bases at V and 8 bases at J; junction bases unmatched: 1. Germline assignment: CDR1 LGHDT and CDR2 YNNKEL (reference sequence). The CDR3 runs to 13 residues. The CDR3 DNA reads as TGTGCCAGCAGCCCTAGCGGGGGGCATGAGCAGTTCTTC. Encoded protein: CASSPSGGHEQFF.

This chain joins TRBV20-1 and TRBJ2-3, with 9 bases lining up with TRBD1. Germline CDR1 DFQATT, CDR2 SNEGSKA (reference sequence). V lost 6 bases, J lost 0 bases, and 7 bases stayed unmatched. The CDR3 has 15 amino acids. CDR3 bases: TGCAGTGCCCAGGACAGGGGCCCCAGCACAGATACGCAGTATTTT. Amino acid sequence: CSAQDRGPSTDTQYF.

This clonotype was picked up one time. DNA of the CDR3: TGTGCCAGCAGCCCCTATTCCCTAGGAGCAGGGGAAGGGGCCAACGTCCTGACTTTC. Residues: CASSPYSLGAGEGANVLTF. The chain employs TRBV3-1 and TRBJ2-6; a possible D gene is TRBD1 (6 bases). This CDR3 comprises 19 residues. Germline assignment: CDR1 LGHDT and CDR2 YNNKEL (reference sequence). Trimming removed 4 bases at V and 4 bases at J, with 23 bases between.

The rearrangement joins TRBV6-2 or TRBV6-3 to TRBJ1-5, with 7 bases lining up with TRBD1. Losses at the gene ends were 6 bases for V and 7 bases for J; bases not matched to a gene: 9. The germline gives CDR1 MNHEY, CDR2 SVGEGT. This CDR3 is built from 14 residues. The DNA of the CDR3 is TGTGCCAGCAGCCAACAGGGGATGGGGCAGCCCCAGCATTTT. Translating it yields CASSQQGMGQPQHF.

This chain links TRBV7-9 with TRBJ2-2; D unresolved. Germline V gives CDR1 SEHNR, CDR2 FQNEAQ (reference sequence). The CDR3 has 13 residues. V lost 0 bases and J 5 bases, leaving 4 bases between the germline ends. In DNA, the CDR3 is TGTGCCAGCAGCTTAGCGGTTACCGGGGAGCTGTTTTTT. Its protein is CASSLAVTGELFF.

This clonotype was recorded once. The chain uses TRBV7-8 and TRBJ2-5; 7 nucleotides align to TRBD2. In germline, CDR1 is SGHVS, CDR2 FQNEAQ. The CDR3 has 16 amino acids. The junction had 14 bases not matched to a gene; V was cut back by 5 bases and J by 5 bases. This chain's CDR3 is CASSPRGGEFGETQYF. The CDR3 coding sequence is TGTGCCAGCAGCCCCCGGGGAGGGGAGTTCGGCGAGACCCAGTACTTC. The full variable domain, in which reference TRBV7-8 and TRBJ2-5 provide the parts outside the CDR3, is GAGVSQSPRYKVAKRGQDVALRCDPISGHVSLFWYQQALGQGPEFLTYFQNEAQLDKSGLPSDRFFAERPEGSVSTLKIQRTQQEDSAVYLCASSPRGGEFGETQYFGPGTRLLVL.

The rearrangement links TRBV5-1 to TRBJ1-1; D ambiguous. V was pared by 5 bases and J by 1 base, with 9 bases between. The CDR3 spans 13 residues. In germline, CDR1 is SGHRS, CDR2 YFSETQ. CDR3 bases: TGCGCCAGCAGTCAACAGTCGAACACTGAAGCTTTCTTT. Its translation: CASSQQSNTEAFF.

This chain's CDR3 is CSARSGRSSYEQYF. CDR3 bases: TGCAGTGCTAGATCCGGGAGGAGCTCCTACGAGCAGTACTTC. This chain joins TRBV20-1 and TRBJ2-7, with 7 bases matching TRBD2. This CDR3 spans 14 amino acids. The V gene's germline CDR1 is DFQATT and CDR2 SNEGSKA (reference sequence). With 2 bases clipped from V and 0 bases from J, the junction kept 4 bases outside the gene matches.

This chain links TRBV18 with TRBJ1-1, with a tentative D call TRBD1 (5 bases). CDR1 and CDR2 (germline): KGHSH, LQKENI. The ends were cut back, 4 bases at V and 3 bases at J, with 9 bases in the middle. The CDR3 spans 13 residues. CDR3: CASSLSGDTEAFF. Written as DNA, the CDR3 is TGTGCCAGCTCACTTTCGGGGGACACTGAAGCTTTCTTT.

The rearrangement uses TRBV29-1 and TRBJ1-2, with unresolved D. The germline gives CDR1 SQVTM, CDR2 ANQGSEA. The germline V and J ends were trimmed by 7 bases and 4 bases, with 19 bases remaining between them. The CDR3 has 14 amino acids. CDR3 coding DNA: TGCAGCGCAAAGGAGGGTCTAGCCCTCTATGGCTACACCTTC. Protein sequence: CSAKEGLALYGYTF.

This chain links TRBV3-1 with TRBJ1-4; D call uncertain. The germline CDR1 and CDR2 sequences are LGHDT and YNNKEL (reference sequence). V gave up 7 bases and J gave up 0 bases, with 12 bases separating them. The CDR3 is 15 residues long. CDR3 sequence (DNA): TGTGCCAGCACTCGACGAGGAGCAACTAATGAAAAACTGTTTTTT. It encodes CASTRRGATNEKLFF. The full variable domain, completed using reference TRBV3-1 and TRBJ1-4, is DTAVSQTPKYLVTQMGNDKSIKCEQNLGHDTMYWYKQDSKKFLKIMFSYNNKELIINETVPNRFSPKSPDKAHLNLHINSLELGDSAVYFCASTRRGATNEKLFFGSGTQLSVL.

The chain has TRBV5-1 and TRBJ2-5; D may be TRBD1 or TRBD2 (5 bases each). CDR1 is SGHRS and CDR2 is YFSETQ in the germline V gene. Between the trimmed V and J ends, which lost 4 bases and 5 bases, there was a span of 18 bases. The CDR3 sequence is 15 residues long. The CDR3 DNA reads TGCGCCAGCAGCCTGCTAGGGGTTACGGGGGAGACCCAGTACTTC. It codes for CASSLLGVTGETQYF.

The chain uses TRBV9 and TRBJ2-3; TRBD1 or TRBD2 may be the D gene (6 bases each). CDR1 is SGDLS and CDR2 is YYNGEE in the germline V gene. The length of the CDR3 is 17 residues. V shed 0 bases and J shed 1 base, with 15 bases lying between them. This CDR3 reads CASSVGGRGGRTDTQYF. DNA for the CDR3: TGTGCCAGCAGCGTAGGTGGCAGGGGAGGACGCACAGATACGCAGTATTTT.

The CDR3 region is CASSLPRVGDRTEAFF. Here the CDR3 DNA reads TGTGCCAGCAGCTTGCCGCGGGTGGGGGATCGAACTGAAGCTTTCTTT. This chain uses TRBV7-9 with TRBJ1-1; a weak D match, TRBD1 (5 bases). Germline values: CDR1 SEHNR, CDR2 FQNEAQ (reference sequence). Deletions cut 3 bases from V and 5 bases from J, with 19 bases between. The CDR3 totals 16 residues.

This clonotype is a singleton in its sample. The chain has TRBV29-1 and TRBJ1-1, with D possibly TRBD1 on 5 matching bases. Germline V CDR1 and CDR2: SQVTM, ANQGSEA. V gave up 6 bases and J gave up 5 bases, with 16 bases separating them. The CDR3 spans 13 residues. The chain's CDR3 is CSVLRRGRTEAFF. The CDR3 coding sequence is TGCAGCGTCCTGAGGAGGGGCCGGACTGAAGCTTTCTTT.

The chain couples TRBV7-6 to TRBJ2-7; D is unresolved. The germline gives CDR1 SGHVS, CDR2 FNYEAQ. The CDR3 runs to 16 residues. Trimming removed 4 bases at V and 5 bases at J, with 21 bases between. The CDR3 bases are TGTGCCAGCAGCTCTATAAGGGATGGGTTAAAGAACGAGCAGTACTTC. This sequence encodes CASSSIRDGLKNEQYF.

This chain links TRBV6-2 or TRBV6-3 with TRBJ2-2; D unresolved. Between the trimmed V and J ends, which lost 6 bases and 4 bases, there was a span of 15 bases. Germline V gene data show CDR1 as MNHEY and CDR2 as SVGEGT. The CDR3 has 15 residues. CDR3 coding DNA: TGTGCCAGCAGAGAGATAAGGGCCGGCACCGGGGAGCTGTTTTTT. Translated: CASREIRAGTGELFF.

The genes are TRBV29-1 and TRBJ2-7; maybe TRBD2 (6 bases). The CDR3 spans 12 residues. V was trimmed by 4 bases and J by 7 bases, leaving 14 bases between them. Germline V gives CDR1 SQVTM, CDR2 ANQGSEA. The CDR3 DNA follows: TGCAGCGTTGTTGAAGGGGCGGGGGAGCAGTACTTC. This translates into CSVVEGAGEQYF.

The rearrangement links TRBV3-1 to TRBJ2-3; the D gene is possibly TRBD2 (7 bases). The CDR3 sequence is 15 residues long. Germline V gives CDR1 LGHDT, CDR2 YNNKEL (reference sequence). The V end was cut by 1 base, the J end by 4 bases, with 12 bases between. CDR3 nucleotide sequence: TGTGCCAGCAGCCAAGTGGGGGGGCCCGCAGATACGCAGTATTTT. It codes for CASSQVGGPADTQYF.

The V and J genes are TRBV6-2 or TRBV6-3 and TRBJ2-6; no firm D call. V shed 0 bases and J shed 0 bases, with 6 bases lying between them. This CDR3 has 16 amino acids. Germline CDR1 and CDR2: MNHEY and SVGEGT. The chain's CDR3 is CASSYSVGSGANVLTF. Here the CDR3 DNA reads TGTGCCAGCAGTTACTCGGTGGGCTCTGGGGCCAACGTCCTGACTTTC.

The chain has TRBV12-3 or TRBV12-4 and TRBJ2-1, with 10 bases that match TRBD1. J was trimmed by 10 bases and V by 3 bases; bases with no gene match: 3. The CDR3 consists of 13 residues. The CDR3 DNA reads TGTGCCAGCAGTTTCGGACAGGGGGGCGAGCAGTTCTTC. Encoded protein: CASSFGQGGEQFF.